These T cell receptor beta chains were read from a single sample in a study of blood T cell repertoires in COVID-19. TCRdb keeps only in-frame clones here, not all; method: immunoSEQ multiplex PCR. The table has roughly 60,000 clones, around 87% seen once. Sequencing used peripheral blood. All receptors derive from a human donor with active COVID-19. The donor label of this sample is uncertain. Both conserved end residues are part of each CDR3. The D gene is left open where the match is weak. Some rows mark clone size as missing; the rest say once, few, many or name a class of expanded clone.

J gene: TRBJ2-1; D gene: NA; clone size: NA; V gene: TRBV7-3; CDR3 protein: CASSLEGLGGEQFF; CDR3 DNA: TGTGCCAGCAGCCTAGAGGGGCTGGGGGGTGAGCAGTTCTTC
J gene: TRBJ2-7; D gene: TRBD2; clone size: NA; V gene: TRBV7-3; CDR3 protein: CASSLAGGSYEQYF; CDR3 DNA: TGTGCCAGCAGCCTCGCGGGAGGATCCTACGAGCAGTACTTC
J gene: TRBJ2-7; D gene: NA; clone size: NA; V gene: TRBV18; CDR3 protein: CASSSQRGAGGAGEQYF; CDR3 DNA: TGTGCCAGCTCATCCCAAAGAGGGGCAGGGGGAGCGGGCGAGCAGTACTTC
J gene: TRBJ2-2; D gene: NA; clone size: few; V gene: TRBV2; CDR3 protein: CASSETRGNTGELFF; CDR3 DNA: TGTGCCAGCAGTGAAACAAGGGGGAACACCGGGGAGCTGTTTTTT
J gene: TRBJ1-2; D gene: TRBD1; clone size: NA; V gene: TRBV25-1; CDR3 protein: CASRPSDRAPGYTF; CDR3 DNA: TGTGCCAGCAGGCCATCAGACAGGGCCCCTGGCTACACCTTC
J gene: TRBJ2-1; D gene: NA; clone size: few; V gene: TRBV7-8; CDR3 protein: CASSSGTLVIFVEQFF; CDR3 DNA: TGTGCCAGCAGCTCAGGGACATTGGTCATATTCGTCGAGCAGTTCTTC
J gene: TRBJ1-1; D gene: TRBD1; clone size: few; V gene: TRBV2; CDR3 protein: CASSETLGQGNTEAFF; CDR3 DNA: TGTGCCAGCAGTGAAACGTTGGGACAGGGGAACACTGAAGCTTTCTTT
J gene: TRBJ1-3; D gene: NA; clone size: NA; V gene: TRBV7-3; CDR3 protein: CASSLMSGTGNTIYF; CDR3 DNA: TGTGCCAGCAGCTTAATGTCCGGGACTGGAAACACCATATATTTT
J gene: TRBJ2-7; D gene: TRBD1; clone size: NA; V gene: TRBV4-1; CDR3 protein: CASSQPTDRADEQYF; CDR3 DNA: TGCGCCAGCAGCCAACCTACGGACAGGGCCGACGAGCAGTACTTC
J gene: TRBJ1-1; D gene: TRBD1; clone size: NA; V gene: TRBV5-1; CDR3 protein: CASSLAGTGDTEAFF; CDR3 DNA: TGCGCCAGCAGTTTGGCGGGGACAGGGGACACTGAAGCTTTCTTT
J gene: TRBJ1-3; D gene: NA; clone size: NA; V gene: TRBV5-1; CDR3 protein: CASSLGLQNTIYF; CDR3 DNA: TGCGCCAGCAGCTTGGGACTCCAAAACACCATATATTTT
J gene: TRBJ2-7; D gene: NA; clone size: few; V gene: TRBV7-2; CDR3 protein: CASSFYLSSYEQYF; CDR3 DNA: TGTGCCAGCAGCTTCTATCTAAGCTCCTACGAGCAGTACTTC
J gene: TRBJ2-6; D gene: NA; clone size: NA; V gene: TRBV9; CDR3 protein: CASSVSGSGANVLTF; CDR3 DNA: TGTGCCAGCAGCGTATCGGGCTCTGGGGCCAACGTCCTGACTTTC
J gene: TRBJ1-4; D gene: NA; clone size: once; V gene: TRBV18; CDR3 protein: CASSESREKLFF; CDR3 DNA: TGTGCCAGCTCGGAGTCTAGGGAAAAACTGTTTTTT
J gene: TRBJ1-2; D gene: NA; clone size: NA; V gene: TRBV28; CDR3 protein: CASSLSSYGYTF; CDR3 DNA: TGTGCCAGCAGTTTATCTTCCTATGGCTACACCTTC
J gene: TRBJ2-1; D gene: NA; clone size: NA; V gene: TRBV11-3; CDR3 protein: CASSPEGDHSYNEQFF; CDR3 DNA: TGTGCCAGCAGCCCCGAGGGGGACCACTCCTACAATGAGCAGTTCTTC
J gene: TRBJ2-3; D gene: NA; clone size: NA; V gene: TRBV25-1; CDR3 protein: CASRSEKSTDTQYF; CDR3 DNA: TGTGCCAGCAGATCGGAGAAAAGCACAGATACGCAGTATTTT
J gene: TRBJ2-1; D gene: TRBD1; clone size: NA; V gene: TRBV18; CDR3 protein: CASSPPGQGGRDEQFF; CDR3 DNA: TGTGCCAGCTCACCACCCGGACAGGGGGGGAGGGATGAGCAGTTCTTC
J gene: TRBJ2-7; D gene: TRBD2; clone size: NA; V gene: TRBV5-1; CDR3 protein: CASSPPGTSSAQYF; CDR3 DNA: TGCGCCAGCAGTCCTCCAGGGACTAGCTCAGCGCAGTACTTC
J gene: TRBJ1-2; D gene: NA; clone size: NA; V gene: TRBV9; CDR3 protein: CASSVEEFAIRGYTF; CDR3 DNA: TGTGCCAGCAGCGTAGAGGAGTTCGCAATTAGGGGCTACACCTTC
J gene: TRBJ2-2; D gene: TRBD2; clone size: NA; V gene: TRBV7-3; CDR3 protein: CASSRGLAGGTGELFF; CDR3 DNA: TGTGCCAGCAGCCGCGGACTAGCGGGGGGAACCGGGGAGCTGTTTTTT
J gene: TRBJ1-5; D gene: NA; clone size: NA; V gene: TRBV19; CDR3 protein: CASRNRVGNQPQHF; CDR3 DNA: TGTGCCAGTAGAAACAGGGTGGGCAATCAGCCCCAGCATTTT
J gene: TRBJ2-5; D gene: NA; clone size: NA; V gene: TRBV2; CDR3 protein: CASLEQLAGVGETQYF; CDR3 DNA: TGTGCCAGCCTTGAACAACTAGCAGGAGTGGGCGAGACCCAGTACTTC
J gene: TRBJ1-5; D gene: TRBD1; clone size: few; V gene: TRBV3-1/TRBV3-2; CDR3 protein: CASSQAGTGGDQPQHF; CDR3 DNA: TGTGCCAGCAGCCAGGCCGGGACAGGGGGCGATCAGCCCCAGCATTTT
J gene: TRBJ2-2; D gene: NA; clone size: NA; V gene: TRBV5-5; CDR3 protein: CASSLFPGAGELFF; CDR3 DNA: TGTGCCAGCAGCTTGTTTCCAGGGGCCGGGGAGCTGTTTTTT